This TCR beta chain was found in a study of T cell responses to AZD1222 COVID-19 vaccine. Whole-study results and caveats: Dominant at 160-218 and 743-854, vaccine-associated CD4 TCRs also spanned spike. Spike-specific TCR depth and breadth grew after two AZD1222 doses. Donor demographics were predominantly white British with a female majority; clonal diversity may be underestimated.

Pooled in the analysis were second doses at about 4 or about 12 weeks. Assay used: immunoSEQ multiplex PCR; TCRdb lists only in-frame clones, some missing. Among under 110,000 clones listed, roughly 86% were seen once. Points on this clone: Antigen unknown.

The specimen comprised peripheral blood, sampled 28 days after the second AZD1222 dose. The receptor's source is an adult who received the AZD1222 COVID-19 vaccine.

The CDR3 spells CASSSLWGTKGNTIYF. In DNA, the CDR3 is TGTGCCAGCAGTTCACTATGGGGCACCAAGGGAAACACCATATATTTT. The J gene is TRBJ1-3, the V gene TRBV6-5; perhaps TRBD1 as D (5 bases). The V and J ends lost 4 bases and 4 bases respectively, with 17 bases between them. The length of the CDR3 is 16 residues. The V gene's germline CDR1 is MNHEY and CDR2 SVGAGI.